This entry lists 3 T cell receptor beta chains sequenced from one sample in a study of OX40 agonist ivuxolimab in advanced cancers. The data were produced by immunoSEQ multiplex PCR, yet TCRdb's version contains in-frame clones alone and is incomplete. Of some 45,000 clones in the sample, under 95% were seen once. Sequenced here: CD4+ or CD8+ T cells sorted from blood, sampled in a trial of the OX40 agonist ivuxolimab. Receptors originate from an adult with an advanced solid tumor such as melanoma, head and neck, liver or kidney cancer.

The chain has TRBV19 and TRBJ1-6; 10 bases align to TRBD1. V lost 2 bases, J lost 10 bases, and 8 bases stayed unmatched. The germline V gene has CDR1 LNHDA and CDR2 SQIVND (reference sequence). The CDR3 has 16 residues. This CDR3 is CASSITPDRGQSPLHF. As DNA, the CDR3 is TGTGCCAGTAGTATAACACCCGACAGGGGGCAGTCACCCCTCCACTTT.

This chain connects TRBV27 to TRBJ2-2; D ambiguous. The germline V and J ends were trimmed by 3 bases and 5 bases, with 4 bases remaining between them. This CDR3 has 12 amino acids. The germline V gene encodes CDR1 MNHEY and CDR2 SMNVEV (reference sequence). The CDR3 loop reads CASSFRTGELFF. As DNA, the CDR3 is TGTGCCAGCAGTTTTAGGACCGGGGAGCTGTTTTTT.

The genes are TRBV29-1 and TRBJ2-2; a possible D gene is TRBD2 (5 bases). Trimming took off 4 bases at V and 5 bases at J, with 8 bases between the two ends. This CDR3 has 12 amino acids. Per germline, CDR1 SQVTM and CDR2 ANQGSEA. The CDR3 spells CSVVRGTGELFF. The CDR3, as DNA: TGCAGCGTTGTAAGAGGGACCGGGGAGCTGTTTTTT.